Following are 15 T cell receptor beta chains from one sample sequenced in a study of T cells in tuberculosis. Using immunoSEQ multiplex PCR, the repertoire was profiled, and TCRdb retains in-frame clones only, with some absent. The top ten clones hold 9.5% to 15% of a sample with 54,000 or so clones, around 81% of them seen once. Sorting used thawed, overnight-rested PBMC stained with anti-CD3, a viability dye and GMM-loaded CD1B tetramer. The lipid loaded on the CD1B tetramers was C32 glucose monomycolate from Rhodococcus equi. Sequencing used CD1b-GMM tetramer-negative cells sorted from PBMCs. The receptors shown here come from an adult woman with latent tuberculosis.

The V call is TRBV19, the J call TRBJ2-3, with 8 bases lining up with TRBD2. CDR1 is LNHDA and CDR2 is SQIVND in the germline V gene (reference sequence). J was trimmed by 5 bases and V by 3 bases; bases with no gene match: 4. The CDR3 length is 14 residues. CDR3 in amino acids: CASSINGREDTQYF. The DNA of the CDR3 is TGTGCCAGTAGTATCAACGGGAGGGAAGATACGCAGTATTTT.

This clone was detected only once. The chain combines TRBV4-1 with TRBJ2-7, with D maybe TRBD2 (6 bases). The germline gives CDR1 MGHRA, CDR2 YSYEKL. Deletions cut 4 bases from V and 1 base from J, with 11 bases between. The CDR3 loop spans 14 amino acids. DNA for the CDR3: TGCGCCAGCAGCCCTCCCGGGGGATCCTACGAGCAGTACTTC. As protein: CASSPPGGSYEQYF.

CDR3 region: CASTDRGNEKLFF. Written as DNA, the CDR3 is TGTGCCAGTACGGACAGAGGGAATGAAAAACTGTTTTTT. The chain links TRBV19 to TRBJ1-4, with D perhaps TRBD1 (6 bases). This CDR3 has 13 amino acids. Germline CDR1 LNHDA, CDR2 SQIVND (reference sequence). The ends were cut back, 7 bases at V and 5 bases at J, with 11 bases in the middle.

The V and J genes are TRBV7-6 and TRBJ2-7; 13 bases are shared with TRBD2. Germline lookup yields CDR1 SGHVS and CDR2 FNYEAQ. The CDR3 contains 16 residues. After removal of 2 bases from V and 3 bases from J, the junction contained 4 bases not matched to a gene. The CDR3 DNA follows: TGTGCCAGCAGCTTAACACGGACTAGCGGGGGCTACGAGCAGTACTTC. This translates into CASSLTRTSGGYEQYF.

The chain carries TRBV5-1 and TRBJ1-4; TRBD1 matches at 8 bases. CDR3 length: 15 residues. Germline CDR1 SGHRS, CDR2 YFSETQ. V lost 0 bases, J lost 8 bases, and 6 bases stayed unmatched. The CDR3 DNA sequence: TGCGCCAGCAGCTTGGATGGACAGGGCGGGGAAAAACTGTTTTTT. Translation: CASSLDGQGGEKLFF.

The chain links TRBV4-3 to TRBJ2-1, with 11 bases matching TRBD1. Germline-derived CDR1 and CDR2 are LGHNA and YSLEER. With 0 bases clipped from V and 7 bases from J, the junction kept 5 bases outside the gene matches. CDR3 length: 16 residues. This CDR3 reads CASSQDTGQGGNEQFF. CDR3 sequence (DNA): TGCGCCAGCAGCCAAGATACGGGACAGGGGGGGAATGAGCAGTTCTTC.

This clone came up once. V is TRBV25-1 and J is TRBJ2-7, with 9 bases matching TRBD1. CDR3 size: 14 residues. Losses at the gene ends were 7 bases for V and 7 bases for J; bases not matched to a gene: 11. Germline assignment: CDR1 MGHDK and CDR2 SYGVNS. For the CDR3, the DNA is TGTGCCAGCAAACCGGGACAGGGAAGGTGTGAGCAGTACTTC. Translation: CASKPGQGRCEQYF.

The chain combines TRBV6-1 with TRBJ1-1; D remains ambiguous. Per germline, CDR1 MNHNS and CDR2 SASEGT. The CDR3 totals 13 residues. Trimming shortened V by 1 base and J by 4 bases, and 7 bases separated the two germline ends. The CDR3 coding sequence is TGTGCCAGCAGTGAAGTAACCGGCACTGAAGCTTTCTTT. It yields the protein CASSEVTGTEAFF.

CDR3 nucleotide sequence: TGTGCCAGCAGTGAACTTCAGGGGGTTGGCATCGAGCAGTACTTC. This codes for CASSELQGVGIEQYF. J is TRBJ2-7 and V is TRBV2, with 7 bases lining up with TRBD1. This CDR3 region has 15 residues. V trimming: 2 bases; J trimming: 6 bases; junction bases outside the gene matches: 10. Looked up from germline, CDR1 is SNHLY and CDR2 is FYNNEI.

DNA of the CDR3: TGCGCCAGCAGCTTGGGGGCGGGGGGGCCGGAGCCCCAGCATTTT. It codes for CASSLGAGGPEPQHF. This sequence joins TRBV5-1 and TRBJ1-5; D possibly corresponds to TRBD1 (6 bases). V lost 0 bases, J lost 8 bases, and 15 bases lay in between. Looked up from germline, CDR1 is SGHRS and CDR2 is YFSETQ. CDR3 size: 15 residues. The whole variable domain, remainder taken from reference TRBV5-1 and TRBJ1-5, is KAGVTQTPRYLIKTRGQQVTLSCSPISGHRSVSWYQQTPGQGLQFLFEYFSETQRNKGNFPGRFSGRQFSNSRSEMNVSTLELGDSALYLCASSLGAGGPEPQHFGDGTRLSIL.

V gene TRBV6-1 combines with J gene TRBJ1-1; D is possibly TRBD1 (6 bases). V dropped 5 bases and J dropped 3 bases, with 16 bases sitting between them. The CDR3 is made up of 15 amino acids. Germline CDR1 is MNHNS and CDR2 is SASEGT. The CDR3 reads CASSQSQGSDTEAFF. DNA for the CDR3: TGTGCCAGCAGTCAGTCGCAGGGGAGCGACACTGAAGCTTTCTTT.

This clone was observed a handful of times. V gene TRBV7-2 combines with J gene TRBJ2-7; D gene uncertain. Trimming removed 4 bases from V and 0 bases from J, with 10 bases in between. This CDR3 region has 14 residues. Looked up from germline, CDR1 is SGHTA and CDR2 is FQGNSA. CDR3 loop: CASSSLGYSYEQYF. As DNA, the CDR3 is TGTGCCAGCAGCTCCCTGGGCTACTCCTACGAGCAGTACTTC.

The chain recombines TRBV5-8 with TRBJ2-5; D is uncertain. Germline-derived CDR1 and CDR2 are SGHTS and YDEGEE. The CDR3 extends over 12 amino acids. V lost 7 bases, J lost 5 bases, and 12 bases lay in between. The DNA for the CDR3 is TGTGCCAGCTTGCCTCGGTACGAGACCCAGTACTTC. Amino acids: CASLPRYETQYF.

The rearrangement links TRBV11-2 to TRBJ2-2; a weak D match, TRBD2 (5 bases). The ends were cut back, 3 bases at V and 4 bases at J, with 6 bases in the middle. Germline V gives CDR1 SGHAT, CDR2 FQNNGV. The CDR3 spans 13 residues. The CDR3 nucleotides read TGTGCCAGCAGCTTGAGGGTCACCGGGGAGCTGTTTTTT. Translating gives CASSLRVTGELFF. The complete variable domain, with remaining parts taken from reference TRBV11-2 and TRBJ2-2, reads EAGVAQSPRYKIIEKRQSVAFWCNPISGHATLYWYQQILGQGPKLLIQFQNNGVVDDSQLPKDRFSAERLKGVDSTLKIQPAKLEDSAVYLCASSLRVTGELFFGEGSRLTVL.

The V and J genes are TRBV11-3 and TRBJ2-2, with 7 bases aligning to TRBD1. The trim removed 2 bases at V and 1 base at J, leaving 4 bases unmatched. CDR3 length: 16 amino acids. Germline V gives CDR1 SGHNT, CDR2 YENEEA. Here the CDR3 DNA reads TGTGCCAGCAGCTTATCGGGGACAGTGAACACCGGGGAGCTGTTTTTT. Amino acid sequence: CASSLSGTVNTGELFF. Combining the CDR3 with reference TRBV11-3 and TRBJ2-2 gives the whole variable domain EAGVVQSPRYKIIEKKQPVAFWCNPISGHNTLYWYLQNLGQGPELLIRYENEEAVDDSQLPKDRFSAERLKGVDSTLKIQPAELGDSAVYLCASSLSGTVNTGELFFGEGSRLTVL.